These 4 T cell receptor beta chains share one sample of origin, sequenced in a study of CD8+CD57+ T cells in acquired aplastic anemia. CDR3 and TCR beta VDJ profiling relied on genomic DNA as the template. One entry per CDR3 protein results from TCRdb running MiXCR on the reads. The sample holds roughly 180,000 distinct CDR3 sequences; about three fifths are singletons and the top ten take 40% to 55%. Sequenced input: sorted CD4+, CD8+, or CD8+CD57+ T cells (not recorded which) from PBMCs. The receptors were sampled from a human donor with severe aplastic anemia or a healthy control (not recorded which).

This clonotype was seen at least ten times. A much larger clone is a single base away; this may be a read error. The CDR3 DNA is TGTGCCAGCAGTCCGACAGGTTGGCGGAAACTGTTTTTT. This translates into CASSPTGWRKLFF. The chain links TRBV12-3 or TRBV12-4 to TRBJ1-4; D is possibly TRBD1 (6 bases). V shed 5 bases and J shed 11 bases, with 15 bases lying between them. The CDR3 totals 13 residues.

This clonotype has ten or more counts. This chain joins TRBV6-5 and TRBJ1-5, with unresolved D. Germline-derived CDR1 and CDR2 are MNHEY and SVGAGI. V dropped 4 bases and J dropped 5 bases, with 12 bases sitting between them. This CDR3 is built from 14 residues. CDR3 DNA sequence: TGTGCCAGCAGTTCTATGGGAGTCCATCAGCCCCAGCATTTT. Its protein product is CASSSMGVHQPQHF.

The rearrangement uses TRBV9 and TRBJ1-1; the match to TRBD1 covers 7 bases. The CDR3 is 15 amino acids. J gave up 5 bases and V 3 bases, and 10 bases lay outside the gene matches. In germline, CDR1 is SGDLS, CDR2 YYNGEE. The DNA for the CDR3 is TGTGCCAGCAGCGCACCCAACAGGGGTGGGACTGAAGCTTTCTTT. Its protein is CASSAPNRGGTEAFF.

The rearrangement links TRBV5-5 to TRBJ2-1, with 11 bases lining up with TRBD2. Trimming cost V 5 bases and J 3 bases; bases outside gene matches: 4. This CDR3 contains 15 residues. In germline, CDR1 is SGHKS, CDR2 YYEKEE (reference sequence). Written as DNA, the CDR3 is TGTGCCAGCAGGAAACTAGCGGGGGACTACAATGAGCAGTTCTTC. It is translated as CASRKLAGDYNEQFF.